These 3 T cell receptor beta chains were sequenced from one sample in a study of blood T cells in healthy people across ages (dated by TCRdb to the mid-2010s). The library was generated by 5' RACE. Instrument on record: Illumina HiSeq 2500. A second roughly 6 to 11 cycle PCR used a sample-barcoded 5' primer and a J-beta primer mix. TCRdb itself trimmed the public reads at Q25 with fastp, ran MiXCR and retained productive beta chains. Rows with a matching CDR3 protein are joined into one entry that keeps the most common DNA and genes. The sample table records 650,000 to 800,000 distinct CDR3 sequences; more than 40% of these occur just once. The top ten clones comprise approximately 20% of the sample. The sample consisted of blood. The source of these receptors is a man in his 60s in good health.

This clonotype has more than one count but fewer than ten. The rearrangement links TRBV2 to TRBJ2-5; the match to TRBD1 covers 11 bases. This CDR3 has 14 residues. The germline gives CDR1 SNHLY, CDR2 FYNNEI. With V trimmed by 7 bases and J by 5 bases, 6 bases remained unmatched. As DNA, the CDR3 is TGTGCCAGCACCGGACAGGGGGCATTGGAGACCCAGTACTTC. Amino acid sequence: CASTGQGALETQYF.

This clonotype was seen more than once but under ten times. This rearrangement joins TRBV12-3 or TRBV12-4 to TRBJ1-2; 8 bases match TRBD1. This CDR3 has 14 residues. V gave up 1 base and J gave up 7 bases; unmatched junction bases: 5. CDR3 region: CASSLGQGSGGYTF. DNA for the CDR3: TGTGCCAGCAGTTTAGGACAGGGGAGTGGTGGCTACACCTTC.

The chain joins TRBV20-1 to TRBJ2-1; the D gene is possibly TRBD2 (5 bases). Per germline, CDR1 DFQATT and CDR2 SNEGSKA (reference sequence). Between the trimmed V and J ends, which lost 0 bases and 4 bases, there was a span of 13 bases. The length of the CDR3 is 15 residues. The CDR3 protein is CSARDDQRSYNEQFF. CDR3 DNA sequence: TGCAGTGCTAGAGATGACCAGCGGTCTTACAATGAGCAGTTCTTC.